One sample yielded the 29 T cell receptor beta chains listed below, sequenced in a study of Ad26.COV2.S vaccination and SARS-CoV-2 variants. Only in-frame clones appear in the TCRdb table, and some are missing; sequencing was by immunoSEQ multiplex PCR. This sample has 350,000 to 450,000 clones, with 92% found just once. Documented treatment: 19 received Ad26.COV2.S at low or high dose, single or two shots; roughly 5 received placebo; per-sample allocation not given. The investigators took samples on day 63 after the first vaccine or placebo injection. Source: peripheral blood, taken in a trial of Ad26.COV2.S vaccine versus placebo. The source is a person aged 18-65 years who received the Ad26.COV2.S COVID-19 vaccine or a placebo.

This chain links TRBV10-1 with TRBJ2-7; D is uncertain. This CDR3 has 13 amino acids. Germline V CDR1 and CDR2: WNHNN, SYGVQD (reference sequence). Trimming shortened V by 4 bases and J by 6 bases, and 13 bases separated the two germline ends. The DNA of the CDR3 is TGCGCCAGCAGTGGGTCTTCTCCTACCGAGCAGTACTTC. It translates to CASSGSSPTEQYF.

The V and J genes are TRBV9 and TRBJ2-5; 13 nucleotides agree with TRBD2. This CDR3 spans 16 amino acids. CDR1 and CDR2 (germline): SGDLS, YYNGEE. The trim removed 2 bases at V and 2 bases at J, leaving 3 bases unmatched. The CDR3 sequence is CASSVSTSGGQETQYF. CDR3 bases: TGTGCCAGCAGCGTTTCGACTAGCGGGGGGCAAGAGACCCAGTACTTC.

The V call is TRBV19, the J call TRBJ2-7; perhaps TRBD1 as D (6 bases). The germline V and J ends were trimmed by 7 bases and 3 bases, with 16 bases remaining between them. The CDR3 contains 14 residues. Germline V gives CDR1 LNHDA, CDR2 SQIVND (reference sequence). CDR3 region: CASTPQGSLYEQYF. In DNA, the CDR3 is TGTGCCAGTACCCCGCAGGGGTCCCTCTACGAGCAGTACTTC.

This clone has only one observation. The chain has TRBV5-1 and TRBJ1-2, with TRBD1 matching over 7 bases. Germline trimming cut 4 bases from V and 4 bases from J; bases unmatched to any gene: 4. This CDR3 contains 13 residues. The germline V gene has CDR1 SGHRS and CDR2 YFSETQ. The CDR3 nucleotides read TGCGCCAGCAGCCGGGACAGCTTCTATGGCTACACCTTC. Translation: CASSRDSFYGYTF.

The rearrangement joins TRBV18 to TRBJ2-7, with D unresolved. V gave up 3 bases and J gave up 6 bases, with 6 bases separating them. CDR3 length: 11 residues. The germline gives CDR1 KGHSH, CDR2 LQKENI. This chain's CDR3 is CASSPPCEQYF. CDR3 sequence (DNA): TGTGCCAGCTCACCCCCCTGCGAGCAGTACTTC.

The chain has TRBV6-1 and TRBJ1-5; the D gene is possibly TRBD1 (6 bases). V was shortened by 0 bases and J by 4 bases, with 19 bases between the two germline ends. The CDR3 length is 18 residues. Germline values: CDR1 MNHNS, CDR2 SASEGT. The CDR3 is CASSEAGYRVIGNQPQHF. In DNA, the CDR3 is TGTGCCAGCAGTGAAGCGGGGTACAGGGTAATTGGGAATCAGCCCCAGCATTTT.

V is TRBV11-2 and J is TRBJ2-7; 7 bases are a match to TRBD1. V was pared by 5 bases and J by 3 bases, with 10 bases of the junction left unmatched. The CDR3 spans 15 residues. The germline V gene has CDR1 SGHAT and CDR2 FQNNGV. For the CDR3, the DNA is TGTGCCAGCAGCAACCTCAGACAGGGCTACTACGAGCAGTACTTC. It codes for CASSNLRQGYYEQYF.

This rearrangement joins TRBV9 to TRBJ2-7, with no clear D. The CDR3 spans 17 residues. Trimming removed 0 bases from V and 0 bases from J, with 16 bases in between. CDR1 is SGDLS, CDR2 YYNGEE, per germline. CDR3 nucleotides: TGTGCCAGCAGCGTAGGTCGTTCCTACTCGTACTCCTACGAGCAGTACTTC. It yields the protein CASSVGRSYSYSYEQYF.

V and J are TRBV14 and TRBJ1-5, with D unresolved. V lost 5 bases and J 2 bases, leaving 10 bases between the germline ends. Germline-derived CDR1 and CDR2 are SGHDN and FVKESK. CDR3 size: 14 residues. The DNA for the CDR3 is TGTGCCAGCAGCGGAGGGATGGGCAATCAGCCCCAGCATTTT. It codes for CASSGGMGNQPQHF.

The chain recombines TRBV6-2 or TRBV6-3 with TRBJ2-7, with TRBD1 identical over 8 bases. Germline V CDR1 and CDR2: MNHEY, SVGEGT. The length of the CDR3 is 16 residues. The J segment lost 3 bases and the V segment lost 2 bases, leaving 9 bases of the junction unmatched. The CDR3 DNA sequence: TGTGCCAGCAGTTACCCGGGACAGGTAGGGGGCTACGAGCAGTACTTC. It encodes CASSYPGQVGGYEQYF.

This CDR3 is CASSLDDLGVAYGYTF. CDR3 DNA sequence: TGTGCCAGCAGCTTAGATGATCTCGGGGTTGCATATGGCTACACCTTC. This chain connects TRBV7-2 to TRBJ1-2; no definite D call. The CDR3 length is 16 residues. V was trimmed by 1 base and J by 5 bases, leaving 17 bases between them. Per the germline V gene, CDR1 is SGHTA and CDR2 is FQGNSA.

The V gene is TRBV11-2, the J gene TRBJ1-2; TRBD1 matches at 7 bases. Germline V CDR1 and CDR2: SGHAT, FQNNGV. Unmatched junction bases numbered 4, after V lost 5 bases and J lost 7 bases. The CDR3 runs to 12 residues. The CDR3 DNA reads TGTGCCAGCAGCCCCCGGACAGGTGGCTACACCTTC. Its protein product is CASSPRTGGYTF. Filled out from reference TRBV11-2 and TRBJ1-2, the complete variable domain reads EAGVAQSPRYKIIEKRQSVAFWCNPISGHATLYWYQQILGQGPKLLIQFQNNGVVDDSQLPKDRFSAERLKGVDSTLKIQPAKLEDSAVYLCASSPRTGGYTFGSGTRLTVV.

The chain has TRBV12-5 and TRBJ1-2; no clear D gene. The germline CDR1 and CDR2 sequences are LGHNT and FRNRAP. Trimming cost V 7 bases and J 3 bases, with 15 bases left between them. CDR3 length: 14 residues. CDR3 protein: CASALRGGDYGYTF. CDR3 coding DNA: TGTGCTAGTGCTTTACGGGGAGGTGACTATGGCTACACCTTC. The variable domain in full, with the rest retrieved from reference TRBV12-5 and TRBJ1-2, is DARVTQTPRHKVTEMGQEVTMRCQPILGHNTVFWYRQTMMQGLELLAYFRNRAPLDDSGMPKDRFSAEMPDATLATLKIQPSEPRDSAVYFCASALRGGDYGYTFGSGTRLTVV.

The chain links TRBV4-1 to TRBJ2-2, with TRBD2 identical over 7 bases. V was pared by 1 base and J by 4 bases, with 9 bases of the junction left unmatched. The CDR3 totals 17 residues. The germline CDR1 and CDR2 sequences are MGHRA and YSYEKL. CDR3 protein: CASSQGEGLAATGELFF. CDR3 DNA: TGCGCCAGCAGCCAAGGAGAGGGTCTAGCGGCCACCGGGGAGCTGTTTTTT.

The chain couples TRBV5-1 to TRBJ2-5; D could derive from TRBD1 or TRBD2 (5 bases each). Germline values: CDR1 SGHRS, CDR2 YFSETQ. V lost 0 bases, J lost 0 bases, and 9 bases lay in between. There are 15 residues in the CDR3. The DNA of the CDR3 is TGCGCCAGCAGCTTGGCCCCGGGACACCAAGAGACCCAGTACTTC. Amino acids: CASSLAPGHQETQYF.

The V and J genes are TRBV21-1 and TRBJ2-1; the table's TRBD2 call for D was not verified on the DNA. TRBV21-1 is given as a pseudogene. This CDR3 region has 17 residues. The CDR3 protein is CASSNPFRGVGYNEQFF. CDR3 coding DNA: TGTGCCAGCAGCAATCCTTTTCGGGGAGTTGGGTACAATGAGCAGTTCTTC.

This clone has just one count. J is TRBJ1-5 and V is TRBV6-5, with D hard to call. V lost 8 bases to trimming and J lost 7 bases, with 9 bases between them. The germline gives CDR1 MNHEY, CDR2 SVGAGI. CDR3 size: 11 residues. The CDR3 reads CASGVSQPQHF. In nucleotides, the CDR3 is TGTGCCAGCGGGGTTTCCCAGCCCCAGCATTTT.

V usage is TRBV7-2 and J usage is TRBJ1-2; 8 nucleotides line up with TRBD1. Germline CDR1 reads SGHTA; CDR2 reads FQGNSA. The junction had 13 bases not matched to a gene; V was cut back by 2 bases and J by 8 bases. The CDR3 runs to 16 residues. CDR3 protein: CASSLQGALPSGGYTF. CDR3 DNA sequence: TGTGCCAGCAGCTTACAGGGGGCGCTCCCCTCGGGAGGCTACACCTTC.

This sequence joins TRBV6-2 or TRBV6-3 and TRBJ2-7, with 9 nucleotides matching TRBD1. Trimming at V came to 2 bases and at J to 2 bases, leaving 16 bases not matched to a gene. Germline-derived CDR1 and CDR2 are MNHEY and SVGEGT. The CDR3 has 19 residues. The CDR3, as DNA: TGTGCCAGCAGTTACGGTCTCGGACAGGGGATACGCCTTGCCTACGAGCAGTACTTC. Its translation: CASSYGLGQGIRLAYEQYF.

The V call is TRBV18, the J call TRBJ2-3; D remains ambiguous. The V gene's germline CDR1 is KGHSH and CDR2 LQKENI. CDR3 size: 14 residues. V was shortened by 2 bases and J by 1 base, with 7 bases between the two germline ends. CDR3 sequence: CASSPGRGTDTQYF. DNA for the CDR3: TGTGCCAGCTCACCAGGGCGCGGCACAGATACGCAGTATTTT.

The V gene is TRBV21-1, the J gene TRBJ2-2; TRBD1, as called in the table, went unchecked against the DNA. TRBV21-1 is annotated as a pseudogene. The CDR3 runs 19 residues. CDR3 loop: CASSKRRQEKPLGTGELFF. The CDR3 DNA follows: TGTGCCAGCAGCAAGCGGCGACAGGAAAAGCCCTTAGGCACCGGGGAGCTGTTTTTT.

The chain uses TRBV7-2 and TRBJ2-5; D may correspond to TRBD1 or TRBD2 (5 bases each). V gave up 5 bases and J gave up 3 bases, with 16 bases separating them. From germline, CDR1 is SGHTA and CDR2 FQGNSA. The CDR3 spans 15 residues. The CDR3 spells CASSRGFRGEETQYF. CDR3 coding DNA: TGTGCCAGCAGCCGGGGATTCCGGGGCGAAGAGACCCAGTACTTC. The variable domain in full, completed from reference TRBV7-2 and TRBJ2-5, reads GAGVSQSPSNKVTEKGKDVELRCDPISGHTALYWYRQSLGQGLEFLIYFQGNSAPDKSGLPSDRFSAERTGGSVSTLTIQRTQQEDSAVYLCASSRGFRGEETQYFGPGTRLLVL.

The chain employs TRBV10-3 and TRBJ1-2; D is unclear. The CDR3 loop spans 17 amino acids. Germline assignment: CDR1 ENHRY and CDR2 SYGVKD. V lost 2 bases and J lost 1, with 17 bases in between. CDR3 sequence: CAISEQDPGYLNYGYTF. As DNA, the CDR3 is TGTGCCATCAGTGAGCAGGACCCTGGATATCTTAACTATGGCTACACCTTC.

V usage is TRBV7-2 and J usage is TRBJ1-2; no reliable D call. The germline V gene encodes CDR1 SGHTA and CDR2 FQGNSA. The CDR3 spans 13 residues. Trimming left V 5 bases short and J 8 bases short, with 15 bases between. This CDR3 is CASSTRFPLGYTF. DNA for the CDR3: TGTGCCAGCAGCACGAGGTTCCCCTTAGGCTACACCTTC.

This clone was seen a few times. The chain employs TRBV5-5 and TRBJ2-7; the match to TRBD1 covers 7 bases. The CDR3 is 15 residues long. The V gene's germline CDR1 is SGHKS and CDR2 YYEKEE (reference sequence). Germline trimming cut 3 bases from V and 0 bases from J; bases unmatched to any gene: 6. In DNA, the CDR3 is TGTGCCAGCAGCTGGGGACAGCTGAGCTCCTACGAGCAGTACTTC. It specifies CASSWGQLSSYEQYF.

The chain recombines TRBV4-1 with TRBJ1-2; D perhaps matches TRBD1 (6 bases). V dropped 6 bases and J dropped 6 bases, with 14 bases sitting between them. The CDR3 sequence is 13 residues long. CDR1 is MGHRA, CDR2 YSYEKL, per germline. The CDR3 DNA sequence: TGCGCCAGCAGGGACACAGGGCCTCATGGCTACACCTTC. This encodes CASRDTGPHGYTF.

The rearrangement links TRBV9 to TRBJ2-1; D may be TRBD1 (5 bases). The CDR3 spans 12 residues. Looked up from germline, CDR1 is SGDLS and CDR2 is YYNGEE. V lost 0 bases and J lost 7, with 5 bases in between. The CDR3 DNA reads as TGTGCCAGCAGCGTAGCAGGGAATGAGCAGTTCTTC. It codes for CASSVAGNEQFF.

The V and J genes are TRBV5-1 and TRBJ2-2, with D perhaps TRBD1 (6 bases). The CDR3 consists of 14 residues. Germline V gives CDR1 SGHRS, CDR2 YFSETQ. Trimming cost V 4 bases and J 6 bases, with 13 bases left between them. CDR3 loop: CASSTDRIPGELFF. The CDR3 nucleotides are TGCGCCAGCAGCACCGACAGGATCCCCGGGGAGCTGTTTTTT.

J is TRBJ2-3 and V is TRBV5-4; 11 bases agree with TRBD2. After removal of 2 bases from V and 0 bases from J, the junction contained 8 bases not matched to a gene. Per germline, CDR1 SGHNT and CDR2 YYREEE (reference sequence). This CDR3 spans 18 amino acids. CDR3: CASSFGLAGGGSTDTQYF. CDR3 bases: TGTGCCAGCAGCTTCGGGCTAGCGGGGGGCGGAAGCACAGATACGCAGTATTTT.